This TCR beta chain was found in a study of cytomegalovirus exposure and HLA in healthy donors. Amplification used 60 Vbeta primers and 13 Jbeta primers. The data were produced by immunoSEQ multiplex PCR, yet TCRdb's version contains in-frame clones alone and is incomplete. The table has over 250,000 clones, just over 85% seen once; the top ten hold around 4%. The CDR3 loop spans 14 amino acids. The germline CDR1 and CDR2 sequences are KGHSH and LQKENI. The V end lost 3 bases, the J end lost 0 bases, and 9 bases lay between the germline ends. This receptor was identified in a man aged 35 to 55 in good health and CMV-seropositive. V and J are TRBV18 and TRBJ2-7; D might be TRBD1 (6 bases). Sequencing was performed on PBMCs. The CDR3: CASSPGTTSYEQYF. CDR3 in DNA: TGTGCCAGCTCACCCGGGACAACCTCCTACGAGCAGTACTTC.